This T cell receptor (beta chain) was identified during a study of blood T cells in healthy people across ages. Notes on this clonotype: At one end, the junction sequence differs from germline, possibly due to a read error.

A J-beta primer mix and a sample-barcoded 5' primer were used in a second PCR of about 6 to 12 cycles. TCRdb re-derived calls from the 5' RACE reads in MiXCR, one entry per CDR3 protein. The sample contains 700,000 to 900,000 distinct CDR3 sequences, about a quarter of which appear only once. This CDR3 spans 13 amino acids. The sample also formed part of further work on T cells of mothers and their children.

This TCR was sampled from a boy between 10 and 17 years old in good health. Sequencing was carried out using blood. The rearrangement links TRBV12-3 or TRBV12-4 to TRBJ2-1, with D unresolved. The CDR3 coding sequence is TGTGCCAGCAGTTTGTTCGCTAACAATGAGCAGTCCTTC. Amino acids: CASSLFANNEQSF.